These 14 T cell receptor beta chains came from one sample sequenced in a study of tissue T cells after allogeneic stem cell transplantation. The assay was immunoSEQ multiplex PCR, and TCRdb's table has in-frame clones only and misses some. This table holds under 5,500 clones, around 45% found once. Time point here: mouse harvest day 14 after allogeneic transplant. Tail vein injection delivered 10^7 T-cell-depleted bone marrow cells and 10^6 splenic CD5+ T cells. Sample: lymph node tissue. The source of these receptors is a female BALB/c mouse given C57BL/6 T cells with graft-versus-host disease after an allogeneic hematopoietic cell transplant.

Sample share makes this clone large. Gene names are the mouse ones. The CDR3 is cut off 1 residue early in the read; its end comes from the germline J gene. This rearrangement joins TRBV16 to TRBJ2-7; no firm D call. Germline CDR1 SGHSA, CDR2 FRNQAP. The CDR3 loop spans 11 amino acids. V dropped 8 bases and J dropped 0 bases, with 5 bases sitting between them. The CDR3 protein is CASQSSYEQYF. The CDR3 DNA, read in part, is TGTGCAAGCCAGAGCTCCTATGAACAGTAC. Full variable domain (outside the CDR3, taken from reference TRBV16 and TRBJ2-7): NAGVIQTPRHKVTGKGQEATLWCEPISGHSAVFWYRQTIVQGLEFLTYFRNQAPIDDSGMPKERFSAQMPNQSHSTLKIQSTQPQDSAVYLCASQSSYEQYFGPGTRLTVL.

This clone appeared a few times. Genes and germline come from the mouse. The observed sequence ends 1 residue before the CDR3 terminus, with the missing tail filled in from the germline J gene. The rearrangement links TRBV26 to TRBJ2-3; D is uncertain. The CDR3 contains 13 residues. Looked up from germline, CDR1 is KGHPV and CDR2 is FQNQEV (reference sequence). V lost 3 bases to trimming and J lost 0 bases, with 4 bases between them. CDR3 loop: CASSLGSAETLYF. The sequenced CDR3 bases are TGTGCCAGCAGTCTCGGGAGTGCAGAAACGCTGTAT.

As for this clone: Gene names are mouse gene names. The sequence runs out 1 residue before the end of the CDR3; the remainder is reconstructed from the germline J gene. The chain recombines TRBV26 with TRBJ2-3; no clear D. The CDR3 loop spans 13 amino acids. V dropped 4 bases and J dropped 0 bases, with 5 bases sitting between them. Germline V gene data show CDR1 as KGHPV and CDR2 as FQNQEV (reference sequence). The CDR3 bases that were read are TGTGCCAGCAGTCAACACAGTGCAGAAACGCTGTAT. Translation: CASSQHSAETLY. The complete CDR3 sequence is CASSQHSAETLYF.

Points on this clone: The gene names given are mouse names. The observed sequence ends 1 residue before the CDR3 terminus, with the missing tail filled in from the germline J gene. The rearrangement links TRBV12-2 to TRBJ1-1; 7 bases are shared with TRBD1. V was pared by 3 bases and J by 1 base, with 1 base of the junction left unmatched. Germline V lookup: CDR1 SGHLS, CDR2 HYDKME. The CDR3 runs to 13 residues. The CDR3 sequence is CASSRQGNTEVFF. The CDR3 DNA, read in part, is TGTGCCAGCTCTAGACAGGGAAACACAGAAGTCTTC.

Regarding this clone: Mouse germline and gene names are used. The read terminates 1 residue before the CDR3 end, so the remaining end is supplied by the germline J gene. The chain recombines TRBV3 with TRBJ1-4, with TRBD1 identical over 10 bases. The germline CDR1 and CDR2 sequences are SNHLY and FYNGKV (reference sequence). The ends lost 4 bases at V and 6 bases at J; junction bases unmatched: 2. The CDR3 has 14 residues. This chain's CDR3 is CASSSGTGDERLFF. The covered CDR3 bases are TGTGCCAGCAGCTCCGGGACAGGGGACGAAAGATTATTT.

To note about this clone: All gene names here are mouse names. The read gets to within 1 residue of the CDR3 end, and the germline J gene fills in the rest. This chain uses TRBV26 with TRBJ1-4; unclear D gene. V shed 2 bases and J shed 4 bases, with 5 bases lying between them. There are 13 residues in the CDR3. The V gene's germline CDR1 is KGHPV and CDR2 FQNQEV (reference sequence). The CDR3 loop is CASSLLSNERLFF. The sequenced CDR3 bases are TGTGCCAGCAGTCTGCTCAGCAACGAAAGATTATTT.

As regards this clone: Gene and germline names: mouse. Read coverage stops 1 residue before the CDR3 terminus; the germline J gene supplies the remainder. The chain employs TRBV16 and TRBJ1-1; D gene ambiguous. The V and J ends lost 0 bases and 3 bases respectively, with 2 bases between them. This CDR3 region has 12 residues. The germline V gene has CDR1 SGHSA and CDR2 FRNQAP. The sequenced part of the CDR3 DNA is TGTGCAAGCAGCTTAGATCACACAGAAGTCTTC. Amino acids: CASSLDHTEVF. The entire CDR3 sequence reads CASSLDHTEVFF.

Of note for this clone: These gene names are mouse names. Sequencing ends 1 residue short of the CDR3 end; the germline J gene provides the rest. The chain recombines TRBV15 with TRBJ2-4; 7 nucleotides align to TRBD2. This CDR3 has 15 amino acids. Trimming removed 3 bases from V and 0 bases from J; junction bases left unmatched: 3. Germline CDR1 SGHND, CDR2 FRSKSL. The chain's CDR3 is CASSLWGDSQNTLYF. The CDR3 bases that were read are TGTGCCAGCAGTTTGTGGGGGGATAGTCAAAACACCTTGTAC.

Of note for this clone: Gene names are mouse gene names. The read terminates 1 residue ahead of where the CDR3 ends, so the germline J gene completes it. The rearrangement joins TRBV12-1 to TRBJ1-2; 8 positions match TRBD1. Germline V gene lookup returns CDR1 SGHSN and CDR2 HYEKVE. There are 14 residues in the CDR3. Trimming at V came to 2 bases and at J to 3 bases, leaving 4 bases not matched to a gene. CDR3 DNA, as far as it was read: TGTGCCAGCTCTCGACAGGGGAGGGACTCCGACTACACC. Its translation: CASSRQGRDSDYT. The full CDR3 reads CASSRQGRDSDYTF.

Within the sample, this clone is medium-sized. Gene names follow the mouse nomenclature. The CDR3 here is CASSLPPSEVFF. Partial CDR3 DNA: TGTGCTAGCAGTTTGCCACCGTCAGAAGTCTTC. The chain links TRBV29 to TRBJ1-1; D gene ambiguous. The read terminates 1 residue ahead of where the CDR3 ends, so the germline J gene completes it. V dropped 3 bases and J dropped 6 bases, with 8 bases sitting between them. CDR1 MSHET and CDR2 SYDVDS come from the germline V gene. This CDR3 is 12 amino acids long.

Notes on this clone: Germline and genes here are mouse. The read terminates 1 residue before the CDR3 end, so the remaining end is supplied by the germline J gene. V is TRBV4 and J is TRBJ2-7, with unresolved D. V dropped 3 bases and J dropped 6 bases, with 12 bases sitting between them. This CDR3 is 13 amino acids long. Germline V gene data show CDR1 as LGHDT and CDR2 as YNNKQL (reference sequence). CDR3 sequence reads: CASSYSPGVEQYF. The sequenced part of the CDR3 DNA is TGTGCCAGCAGCTACTCCCCAGGCGTTGAACAGTAC.

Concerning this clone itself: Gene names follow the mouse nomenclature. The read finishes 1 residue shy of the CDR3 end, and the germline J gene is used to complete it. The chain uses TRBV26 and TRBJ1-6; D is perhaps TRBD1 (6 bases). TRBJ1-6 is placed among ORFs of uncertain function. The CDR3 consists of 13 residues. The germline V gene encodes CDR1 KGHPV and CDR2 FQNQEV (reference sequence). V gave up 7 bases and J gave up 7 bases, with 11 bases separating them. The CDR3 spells CASTPGQNSPLYF. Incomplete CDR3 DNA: TGTGCCAGCACCCCGGGACAAAATTCGCCCCTCTAC.

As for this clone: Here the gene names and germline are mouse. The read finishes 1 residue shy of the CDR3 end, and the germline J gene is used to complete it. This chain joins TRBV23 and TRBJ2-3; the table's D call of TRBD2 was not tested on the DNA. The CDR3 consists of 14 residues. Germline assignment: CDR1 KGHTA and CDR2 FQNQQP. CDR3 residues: CSSSQSGVAETLYF. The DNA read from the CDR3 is TGCTCCAGCAGTCAATCTGGGGTGGCAGAAACGCTGTAT.

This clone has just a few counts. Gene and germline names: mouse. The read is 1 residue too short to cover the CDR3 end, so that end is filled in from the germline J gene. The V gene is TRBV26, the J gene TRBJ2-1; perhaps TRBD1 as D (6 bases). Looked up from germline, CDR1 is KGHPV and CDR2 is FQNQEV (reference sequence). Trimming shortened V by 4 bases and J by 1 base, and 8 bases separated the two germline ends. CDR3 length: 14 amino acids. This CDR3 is CASSPGTNYAEQFF. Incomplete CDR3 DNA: TGTGCCAGCAGTCCCGGGACAAACTATGCTGAGCAGTTC.